Listed below are T cell receptor beta chains from one sample, sequenced in a study of cytomegalovirus exposure and HLA in healthy donors. The table came from immunoSEQ multiplex PCR; TCRdb's copy has only in-frame clones and leaves some out. The sample table sets out under 200,000 clones. Input material: PBMCs. Receptors were obtained from a man in his thirties or forties in good health and CMV-seronegative. The CDR3 runs from the conserved cysteine through the conserved F or W. D genes are given only for firm matches.

D	J	length	V	DNA	CDR3
.	TRBJ1-2	15	TRBV11-2	TGTGCCAGCAGCTTCCGCCGCGGAGCCAACTATGGCTACACCTTC	CASSFRRGANYGYTF
TRBD1	TRBJ2-7	14	TRBV7-2	TGTGCCAGCAGCCCCGGACAGGGGGCGAACGAGCAGTACTTC	CASSPGQGANEQYF
.	TRBJ1-2	15	TRBV27	TGTGCCAGCAGCCCGGGGATCGTTCGGGCCTATGGCTACACCTTC	CASSPGIVRAYGYTF
TRBD2	TRBJ2-7	17	TRBV4-1	TGCGCCAGCAGCCAAGAGCTAGCGGGAGGTCTCGGGAACGAGCAGTACTTC	CASSQELAGGLGNEQYF
.	TRBJ1-1	14	TRBV7-9	TGTGCCAGCAGCCCCGTACGGTTCGGCACTGAAGCTTTCTTT	CASSPVRFGTEAFF
TRBD1	TRBJ2-1	15	TRBV7-9	TGTGCCAGCAGCTACCGGGACAGGGTGGTCAATGAGCAGTTCTTC	CASSYRDRVVNEQFF
TRBD1	TRBJ1-6	15	TRBV5-8	TGTGCCAGCAGCGCAGGGGGCGCAGGGAATTCACCCCTCCACTTT	CASSAGGAGNSPLHF
TRBD2	TRBJ2-3	13	TRBV19	TGTGCCAGTAGTAGGGAGGGCCAAGATACGCAGTATTTT	CASSREGQDTQYF
TRBD1	TRBJ2-7	14	TRBV27	TGTGCCAGCAGTTCCTCTGGACAGGCCTACGAGCAGTACTTC	CASSSSGQAYEQYF
.	TRBJ2-5	15	TRBV15	TGTGCCACCAGCAGAGATCATGGCATCCAAGAGACCCAGTACTTC	CATSRDHGIQETQYF
TRBD1	TRBJ1-2	14	TRBV14	TGTGCCAGCAGCCGTACGGGACAGCCGAATGGCTACACCTTC	CASSRTGQPNGYTF
TRBD2	TRBJ2-7	14	TRBV6-5	TGTGCCAGCGCAGCTAGCGGGACGACTTACGAGCAGTACTTC	CASAASGTTYEQYF
.	TRBJ1-4	16	TRBV12-1	TGTGCCAGCAGCTTTGTCAGGCCACTTACGAGTGAAAAACTGTTTTTT	CASSFVRPLTSEKLFF
.	TRBJ1-4	14	TRBV6-1	TGTGCCAGCAGCCCGACAGGTAGTAATGAAAAACTGTTTTTT	CASSPTGSNEKLFF
.	TRBJ1-3	13	TRBV18	TGTGCCAGCTCACGAGGTGGTGGAAACACCATATATTTT	CASSRGGGNTIYF
.	TRBJ2-5	12	TRBV5-1	TGCGCCAGCTCCCCGGCGGGAGAGACCCAGTACTTC	CASSPAGETQYF
.	TRBJ2-3	11	TRBV29-1	TGCAGCGGGGGCAACACAGATACGCAGTATTTT	CSGGNTDTQYF
TRBD1	TRBJ1-1	15	TRBV5-1	TGCGCCAGCAGCTTGGCCGGACAGGTGAACACTGAAGCTTTCTTT	CASSLAGQVNTEAFF
.	TRBJ1-1	13	TRBV4-3	TGCGCCAGCAGCCCCATAGTGAACACTGAAGCTTTCTTT	CASSPIVNTEAFF